Given below is one T cell receptor (beta chain) in context. CDR1 is SGHDT and CDR2 is YYEEEE in the germline V gene. Trimming removed 4 bases from V and 4 bases from J, with 11 bases in between. The CDR3 is 13 amino acids. The assay was immunoSEQ multiplex PCR, and TCRdb's table has in-frame clones only and misses some. The table records some 38,000 clones, around three quarters of them present only once. This sample is drawn from a study of blood T cell repertoires in COVID-19. The J gene is TRBJ1-2, the V gene TRBV5-6, with D possibly TRBD1 on 5 matching bases. This TCR came from a woman in her 70s with acute or convalescent COVID-19. The sequenced sample consisted of peripheral blood. The CDR3 coding sequence is TGTGCCAGCAGCCTGGACATCACCTATGGCTACACCTTC. It is translated as CASSLDITYGYTF.